This TCR beta chain stems from a study of tumor-infiltrating lymphocytes in primary liver carcinoma (dated by TCRdb to about 2017). Looking at the study overall: A few patients with histopathologically diagnosed primary liver carcinoma underwent surgical resection in China between late 2015 and early 2016. Of the five patients (three men and two women, aged 30 to 69 years), four had hepatocellular carcinoma and one had combined HCC and intrahepatic cholangiocarcinoma. The five patients had tumors staged T1-T3 N0M0, with maximum diameters ranging from about 4.2 to 10 cm. Roughly 3.5 to 8 million productive TCRbeta reads were obtained per sample, and no significant difference in read depth was found between tissue types. The study combined TCRbeta repertoire sequencing, expression microarrays and whole-exome sequencing across five regions of each liver tumor, with adjacent normal tissue and blood. A total of around 35 specimens from 5 patients went through TCRbeta repertoire sequencing, namely 25 tumor regions, 5 adjacent noncancerous liver tissues and 5 peripheral blood samples. Technical replicate repertoires showed high reproducibility, with mean shared-clone rates roughly 0.89 and correlation coefficients above 0.95. Overall results and qualifications from the work: Repertoire overlap was higher between tumor regions (mean around 36%) than tumor-adjacent (around 17%) or tumor-blood (roughly 14%) pairs, consistent with antigen-driven expansion. The study included only a handful of patients, and the authors note findings should be validated in a larger study. Only the TCR beta chain was sequenced, which likely underestimates true repertoire diversity because unpaired alpha chains were not captured. Bulk unsorted samples precluded comparing CD4+ and CD8+ T cell repertoires. Compared with blood, tumors had a significantly larger share of the repertoire taken up by the top 250 clones (p = 0.039).

Using a constant-region primer and ProtoScript II reverse transcriptase, TCRbeta-specific cDNA was reverse-transcribed from around 500 ng total RNA. The TCRbeta libraries were prepared through three rounds of nested multiplex PCR following a slightly modified ARM-PCR procedure. Multiplex TRBV1-TRBV30 forward primers and a Cbeta reverse primer were used in the first two PCR rounds, each of which was run for 10 cycles. Sample barcodes and Illumina adapters were added in a final 25-cycle PCR using Deep VentR polymerase. Amplicons of 200-500 bp were gel-purified with a QIAquick gel extraction kit before sequencing. An Illumina HiSeq 2500 was used to sequence the TCRbeta amplicons, generating 250-bp paired-end reads. As for the original processing: To recover full CDR3 sequences, reads were quality-trimmed using Trimmomatic v0.33 and paired reads were then merged using FLASH v1.2.11. MiGEC v1.2.1b assigned V, D and J germline segments to the rearranged TCRbeta sequences. Clonotype statistics, along with Shannon-Wiener diversity indices, were calculated using VDJtools v1.0.0. Except for diversity analysis, only the 250 most abundant clonotypes of each sample were used in subsequent analyses to reduce sampling bias. TCRdb's own reprocessing of the public reads used fastp at Q25 and MiXCR and kept productive beta chains. Entries are consolidated by CDR3 protein sequence, retaining the most common genes and DNA. The V and J calls come from TCRdb's annotation, not from the publication. The sample yields around 330,000 distinct CDR3 sequences; roughly three fifths were counted once. The leading ten clones occupy more than 15% of the sample.

Blood RNA was extracted from unsorted whole blood using TRIzol reagent, and germline DNA was obtained with the DNeasy Blood & Tissue kit. Patients had chronic HBV infection and were treatment-naive at sampling. Roughly 4 milliliters of peripheral blood were collected into K2EDTA tubes before surgery. Turning to this clonotype: Its antigen target is currently unknown. Compared with germline, one end of the junction differs, possibly owing to a read error.

Measured from the cysteine to the phenylalanine, the CDR3 is 16 residues long. The retained sequence is limited to the CDR3, 48 bases, with the frame set at the first base. The germline V gene supplies CDR1 LGHNA and CDR2 YSLEER. Recombination joined TRBV4-3 with TRBJ2-2; possibly the D gene is TRBD2, per 6 matching bases. The sequenced material came from peripheral blood. This sequence originates from a woman between 25 and 40 years old with primary liver carcinoma and hepatitis B virus infection. The CDR3 region reads CTSSQDWGVDIGELFF. The DNA sequence is given as TGCACCAGCAGCCAAGATTGGGGGGTGGATATCGGGGAGCTGTTTTTT.